These 32 T cell receptor beta chains came from one sample sequenced in a study of cytomegalovirus exposure and HLA in healthy donors. Repertoires were generated with immunoSEQ multiplex PCR, while TCRdb's copy carries only in-frame clones and drops some. The sample has roughly 120,000 clones; 85% to 95% are singletons. The sample taken for sequencing was PBMCs. The source is a woman between 18 and 30 years old in good health and CMV-seronegative.

This clone was picked up one time. The V call is TRBV4-1, the J call TRBJ1-1; D is possibly TRBD1 (5 bases). Trimming left V 0 bases short and J 4 bases short, with 12 bases between. CDR1 MGHRA and CDR2 YSYEKL come from the germline V gene. This CDR3 spans 15 amino acids. The CDR3 loop is CASSQDPGGGTEAFF. The CDR3 DNA reads TGCGCCAGCAGCCAAGATCCGGGGGGTGGCACTGAAGCTTTCTTT.

This chain's CDR3 is CASQGDRVEKLFF. Written as DNA, the CDR3 is TGTGCCAGCCAGGGGGACAGGGTTGAAAAACTGTTTTTT. J is TRBJ1-4 and V is TRBV7-9; TRBD1 matches 9 bases. CDR3 length: 13 residues. With 8 bases clipped from V and 7 bases from J, the junction kept 5 bases outside the gene matches. The germline V gene encodes CDR1 SEHNR and CDR2 FQNEAQ (reference sequence).

The CDR3 loop reads CASSLGSRQGVNYGYTF. DNA of the CDR3: TGTGCCAGCAGCTTAGGTTCCCGACAGGGGGTCAACTATGGCTACACCTTC. This chain uses TRBV7-9 with TRBJ1-2, with TRBD1 matching 9 bases. The germline CDR1 and CDR2 sequences are SEHNR and FQNEAQ (reference sequence). Losses at the gene ends were 1 base for V and 2 bases for J; bases not matched to a gene: 8. This CDR3 comprises 17 residues.

On this clone itself: Sequence at one end of the junction differs from germline and may be a read error. This chain joins TRBV18 and TRBJ2-7; perhaps TRBD2 as D (5 bases). The V gene's germline CDR1 is KGHSH and CDR2 LQKENI. The CDR3 is 15 residues long. The CDR3 DNA follows: TGTGCCAGCTCACCTCCTTTTCGTGGCGGGTACGCGCAGTACTTC. Translating gives CASSPPFRGGYAQYF.

The gene calls are TRBV9 and TRBJ2-1, with 11 bases fitting TRBD2. With 1 base clipped from V and 7 bases from J, the junction kept 16 bases outside the gene matches. From germline, CDR1 is SGDLS and CDR2 YYNGEE. The CDR3 contains 19 residues. CDR3 loop: CASSVYSSLAGGRGNEQFF. For the CDR3, the DNA is TGTGCCAGCAGCGTATATTCGTCTCTAGCGGGAGGTCGCGGTAATGAGCAGTTCTTC.

This sequence joins TRBV7-9 and TRBJ2-7; a possible D gene is TRBD2 (6 bases). The CDR3 is 12 residues long. V dropped 8 bases and J dropped 2 bases, with 10 bases sitting between them. Germline loops: CDR1 SEHNR, CDR2 FQNEAQ (reference sequence). CDR3 sequence: CASGREPYEQYF. CDR3 in DNA: TGTGCCAGCGGGCGGGAACCCTACGAGCAGTACTTC.

The V and J genes are TRBV4-2 and TRBJ2-7; 11 bases map to TRBD1. This CDR3 comprises 18 residues. The germline V gene has CDR1 LGHNA and CDR2 YNFKEQ. V lost 6 bases to trimming and J lost 4 bases; unmatched junction nucleotides: 17. The CDR3 sequence: CASSRGTGGLEGGYEQYF. The DNA of the CDR3 is TGTGCCAGCAGTCGGGGGACAGGGGGTCTGGAGGGAGGTTACGAGCAGTACTTC.

The chain combines TRBV30 with TRBJ1-2; maybe TRBD1 (5 bases). CDR3 length: 14 amino acids. The germline gives CDR1 GTSNPN, CDR2 SVGIG (reference sequence). Trimming pared 0 bases from V and 2 bases from J, leaving 10 bases between. CDR3: CAWSVRRGNYGYTF. CDR3 DNA sequence: TGTGCCTGGAGTGTACGTCGGGGGAACTATGGCTACACCTTC.

The V and J genes are TRBV6-5 and TRBJ1-2, with TRBD1 matching over 10 bases. CDR3 length: 16 amino acids. Germline V gene data show CDR1 as MNHEY and CDR2 as SVGAGI. Losses at the gene ends were 2 bases for V and 4 bases for J; bases not matched to a gene: 7. Here the CDR3 reads CASSYPRDRGGYGYTF. The CDR3 bases are TGTGCCAGCAGTTACCCCCGGGACAGGGGAGGCTATGGCTACACCTTC.

The rearrangement joins TRBV7-8 to TRBJ2-7; D unresolved. The CDR3 runs 14 residues. CDR1 is SGHVS and CDR2 is FQNEAQ in the germline V gene. The ends were cut back, 9 bases at V and 3 bases at J, with 18 bases in the middle. In nucleotides, the CDR3 is TGTGCCAGTACCCCCCTGGGCTCTTACTACGAGCAGTACTTC. Translation gives CASTPLGSYYEQYF.

The CDR3 sequence: CASSPTSGGTDTQYF. CDR3 DNA sequence: TGCGCCAGCAGCCCCACTAGCGGGGGTACAGATACGCAGTATTTT. The genes are TRBV5-1 and TRBJ2-3; 11 bases align to TRBD2. After removal of 4 bases from V and 3 bases from J, the junction contained 4 bases not matched to a gene. This CDR3 comprises 15 residues. Germline V CDR1 and CDR2: SGHRS, YFSETQ.

The rearrangement uses TRBV5-4 and TRBJ2-3, with D uncertain. Germline V gene lookup returns CDR1 SGHNT and CDR2 YYREEE (reference sequence). The V gene lost 0 bases and the J gene lost 2 bases, with 7 bases spanning the gap. The CDR3 totals 14 residues. In DNA, the CDR3 is TGTGCCAGCAGCTTGGGGCGGAACACAGATACGCAGTATTTT. It yields the protein CASSLGRNTDTQYF.

This chain connects TRBV30 to TRBJ2-7, with a possible D match to TRBD2 (6 bases). Trimming removed 5 bases from V and 3 bases from J, with 23 bases in between. The CDR3 runs to 16 residues. From germline, CDR1 is GTSNPN and CDR2 SVGIG (reference sequence). Here the CDR3 DNA reads TGTGCCTGGGGTAGAGCCGCGGGACTTAGTTACTACGAGCAGTACTTC. It is translated as CAWGRAAGLSYYEQYF.

The chain is built from TRBV2 and TRBJ1-3; D unresolved. Trimming took 3 bases from V and 0 from J, leaving 12 bases between them. CDR1 and CDR2 from the germline V gene are SNHLY and FYNNEI. This CDR3 region has 16 residues. CDR3 bases: TGTGCCAGCAGTGAGGCGGCCGGCTACTCTGGAAACACCATATATTTT. Translating it yields CASSEAAGYSGNTIYF.

The V call is TRBV7-9, the J call TRBJ2-5; 7 bases agree with TRBD2. Per the germline V gene, CDR1 is SEHNR and CDR2 is FQNEAQ (reference sequence). This CDR3 region has 14 residues. V lost 5 bases, J lost 4 bases, and 7 bases stayed unmatched. The CDR3: CASSGTSVGETQYF. The DNA for the CDR3 is TGTGCCAGCAGCGGAACTAGCGTCGGAGAGACCCAGTACTTC. Full variable domain (remainder filled in from reference TRBV7-9 and TRBJ2-5): DTGVSQNPRHKITKRGQNVTFRCDPISEHNRLYWYRQTLGQGPEFLTYFQNEAQLEKSRLLSDRFSAERPKGSFSTLEIQRTEQGDSAMYLCASSGTSVGETQYFGPGTRLLVL.

V usage is TRBV5-3 and J usage is TRBJ2-1, with 14 nucleotides matching TRBD2. TRBV5-3 is an open reading frame, and its role is uncertain. This CDR3 has 18 residues. Losses at the gene ends were 4 bases for V and 4 bases for J; bases not matched to a gene: 10. This CDR3 reads CARSPPGLAGGPYNEQFF. The CDR3 coding sequence is TGTGCCAGAAGCCCCCCCGGACTAGCGGGAGGACCTTACAATGAGCAGTTCTTC.

The J gene is TRBJ1-2, the V gene TRBV2; D is perhaps TRBD1 (5 bases). Per the germline V gene, CDR1 is SNHLY and CDR2 is FYNNEI. V was trimmed by 8 bases and J by 3 bases, leaving 7 bases between them. CDR3 length: 11 amino acids. The DNA of the CDR3 is TGTGCCAGCGGGGGGGACTATGGCTACACCTTC. Translating it yields CASGGDYGYTF.

The chain uses TRBV5-6 and TRBJ2-3; 7 bases fit TRBD1. The trim removed 4 bases at V and 3 bases at J, leaving 20 bases unmatched. Germline CDR1 reads SGHDT; CDR2 reads YYEEEE. CDR3 length: 19 amino acids. Written as DNA, the CDR3 is TGTGCCAGCAGCGAGGGGACAGACCAAGTGAGGGCACTAACAGATACGCAGTATTTT. Its protein is CASSEGTDQVRALTDTQYF.

The V gene is TRBV28, the J gene TRBJ1-6; 10 bases match TRBD1. The CDR3 runs 14 residues. Germline-derived CDR1 and CDR2 are MDHEN and SYDVKM. The V segment lost 6 bases and the J segment 10 bases; nucleotides outside the gene matches: 6. The DNA for the CDR3 is TGTGCCAGCAGAGGGACAGGGGTGGACTCACCCCTCCACTTT. It encodes CASRGTGVDSPLHF.

The V gene is TRBV28, the J gene TRBJ1-1, with D tentatively TRBD1 (5 bases). CDR1 and CDR2 from the germline V gene are MDHEN and SYDVKM. With 2 bases removed from V and 0 bases from J, the gap between germline ends came to 10 bases. This CDR3 has 15 amino acids. The CDR3: CASSLTGKMNTEAFF. The CDR3 region has the DNA TGTGCCAGCAGTTTAACAGGAAAGATGAACACTGAAGCTTTCTTT.

The chain is built from TRBV19 and TRBJ2-1; D is possibly TRBD2 (6 bases). CDR1 is LNHDA and CDR2 is SQIVND in the germline V gene (reference sequence). With 5 bases removed from V and 4 bases from J, the gap between germline ends came to 18 bases. The CDR3 spans 16 residues. This CDR3 is CASSPEVRGWYNEQFF. The CDR3 DNA reads TGTGCCAGTAGTCCTGAGGTACGGGGGTGGTACAATGAGCAGTTCTTC. Variable domain in full (rest from reference TRBV19 and TRBJ2-1): DGGITQSPKYLFRKEGQNVTLSCEQNLNHDAMYWYRQDPGQGLRLIYYSQIVNDFQKGDIAEGYSVSREKKESFPLTVTSAQKNPTAFYLCASSPEVRGWYNEQFFGPGTRLTVL.

The chain uses TRBV2 and TRBJ1-6; 8 bases agree with TRBD1. The V gene's germline CDR1 is SNHLY and CDR2 FYNNEI. The J segment lost 8 bases and the V segment lost 3 bases, leaving 9 bases of the junction unmatched. The CDR3 consists of 16 residues. DNA of the CDR3: TGTGCCAGCAGTGAGAATTCAGGGGGCGCGTATTCACCCCTCCACTTT. As protein: CASSENSGGAYSPLHF.

This chain connects TRBV27 to TRBJ1-2, with a tentative D call TRBD1 (6 bases). The length of the CDR3 is 12 residues. V gave up 5 bases and J gave up 8 bases, with 12 bases separating them. CDR1 is MNHEY and CDR2 is SMNVEV in the germline V gene (reference sequence). The CDR3 DNA sequence: TGTGCCAGCAGTCCGGGACACCAGGGCTACACCTTC. This translates into CASSPGHQGYTF.

This clone occurred once. V is TRBV6-1 and J is TRBJ2-3, with TRBD2 matching 10 bases. The CDR3 covers 16 residues. Germline CDR1 reads MNHNS; CDR2 reads SASEGT. V lost 1 base to trimming and J lost 2 bases; unmatched junction nucleotides: 3. The CDR3 region has the DNA TGTGCCAGCAGTGAAGGCCTAGCGGGAGACACAGATACGCAGTATTTT. It specifies CASSEGLAGDTDTQYF.

The chain recombines TRBV5-4 with TRBJ2-7; D is undetermined. The CDR3 is made up of 14 amino acids. The V end was cut by 3 bases, the J end by 4 bases, with 14 bases between. CDR1 is SGHNT, CDR2 YYREEE, per germline (reference sequence). CDR3 DNA: TGTGCCAGCAGCTCGGGTGACTCCCGGTACGAGCAGTACTTC. It codes for CASSSGDSRYEQYF.

The chain links TRBV11-3 to TRBJ2-1; TRBD2 aligns across 7 bases. Germline V CDR1 and CDR2: SGHNT, YENEEA. The CDR3 length is 12 residues. V lost 4 bases and J lost 6; bases outside the gene matches: 0. The CDR3 DNA follows: TGTGCCAGCAGCTGGGGGGGCAATGAGCAGTTCTTC. It yields the protein CASSWGGNEQFF.

The chain carries TRBV7-2 and TRBJ2-2; 11 nucleotides agree with TRBD2. Germline values: CDR1 SGHTA, CDR2 FQGNSA. The CDR3 runs 15 residues. V lost 3 bases, J lost 6 bases, and 3 bases stayed unmatched. CDR3 sequence: CASSFRLAGSGELFF. CDR3 sequence (DNA): TGTGCCAGCAGCTTCAGACTAGCGGGATCCGGGGAGCTGTTTTTT.

V usage is TRBV28 and J usage is TRBJ2-2; 7 bases match TRBD1. The germline V gene encodes CDR1 MDHEN and CDR2 SYDVKM. J lost 7 bases, V lost 5 bases, and 10 bases had no gene match. The CDR3 is made up of 15 amino acids. Here the CDR3 reads CASSTYQRTGGELFF. In DNA, the CDR3 is TGTGCCAGCAGTACCTACCAAAGGACAGGCGGGGAGCTGTTTTTT.

This clone was recorded only once. The CDR3 protein is CASSSQGAVVDEQFF. The CDR3 bases are TGTGCCAGCAGCTCACAGGGGGCAGTGGTGGATGAGCAGTTCTTC. The rearrangement joins TRBV7-2 to TRBJ2-1; 9 nucleotides align to TRBD1. CDR3 length: 15 residues. The V segment lost 4 bases and the J segment 8 bases; nucleotides outside the gene matches: 9. The germline CDR1 and CDR2 sequences are SGHTA and FQGNSA.

In this sample, this clone turned up once. V and J are TRBV6-1 and TRBJ1-4, with 8 bases that match TRBD1. Per germline, CDR1 MNHNS and CDR2 SASEGT. The CDR3 runs 15 residues. After removal of 7 bases from V and 4 bases from J, the junction contained 8 bases not matched to a gene. CDR3 DNA: TGTGCCAGCAATCTCGTTACAGGGGGTAATGAAAAACTGTTTTTT. This gives the protein CASNLVTGGNEKLFF.

This chain connects TRBV27 to TRBJ2-3, with 8 bases aligning to TRBD2. CDR3 size: 15 residues. Germline trimming cut 5 bases from V and 0 bases from J; bases unmatched to any gene: 4. From germline, CDR1 is MNHEY and CDR2 SMNVEV (reference sequence). Here the CDR3 reads CASSHIAGSTDTQYF. CDR3 DNA: TGTGCCAGCAGTCACATAGCGGGAAGCACAGATACGCAGTATTTT.

V gene TRBV7-9 combines with J gene TRBJ1-5; 7 bases map to TRBD1. The germline gives CDR1 SEHNR, CDR2 FQNEAQ (reference sequence). Trimming cost V 3 bases and J 8 bases; bases outside gene matches: 7. The CDR3 totals 14 residues. CDR3 region: CASSFDRASEPQHF. In DNA form, the CDR3 reads TGTGCCAGCAGCTTCGACAGGGCTTCAGAGCCCCAGCATTTT.